This T cell receptor beta chain was documented in a study of blood T cell repertoires in COVID-19. Study-wide context: PBMCs, B-cell-depleted T cells, or T cells were the source of the cDNA or gDNA that made up the material.

Recruitment covered 20 to 25 US areas and drew participants whose ages spanned 18 to 89 years. Grouping used clinical history reported by participants in a survey and questionnaire. Cohort 3 donors counted as recovered after two negative PCRs, clearance, or resolved symptoms. Produced via immunoSEQ multiplex PCR; TCRdb's table is partial and in-frame only. The data contain hundreds of thousands of clones, roughly 90% of them singletons. The length of the CDR3 is 15 residues. Germline trimming cut 3 bases from V and 2 bases from J; bases unmatched to any gene: 4. Germline CDR1 MNHNS, CDR2 SASEGT. The chain is built from TRBV6-1 and TRBJ1-2, with 9 bases identical to TRBD1. The specimen was PBMCs or T cells enriched from blood (not recorded which). The TCR comes from a man between 60 and 75 years old who had recovered from COVID-19. CDR3 DNA: TGTGCCAGCAGTGACACCGGGACAGGGAACTATGGCTACACCTTC. This encodes CASSDTGTGNYGYTF.